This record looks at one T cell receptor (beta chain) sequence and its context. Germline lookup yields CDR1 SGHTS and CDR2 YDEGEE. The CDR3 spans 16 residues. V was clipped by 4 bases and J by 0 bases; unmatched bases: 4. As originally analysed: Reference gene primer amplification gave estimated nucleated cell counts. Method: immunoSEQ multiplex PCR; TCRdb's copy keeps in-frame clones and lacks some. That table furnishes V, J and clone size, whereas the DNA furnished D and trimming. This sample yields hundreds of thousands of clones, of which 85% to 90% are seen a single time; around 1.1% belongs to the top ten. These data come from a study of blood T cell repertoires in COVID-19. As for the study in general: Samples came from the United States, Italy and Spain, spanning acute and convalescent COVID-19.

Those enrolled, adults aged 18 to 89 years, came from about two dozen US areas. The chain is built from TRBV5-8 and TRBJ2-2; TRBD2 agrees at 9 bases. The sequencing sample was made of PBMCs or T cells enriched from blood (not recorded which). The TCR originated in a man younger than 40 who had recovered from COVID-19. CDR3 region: CASSRGLASNTGELFF. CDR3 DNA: TGTGCCAGCAGCCGCGGACTAGCGTCGAACACCGGGGAGCTGTTTTTT.